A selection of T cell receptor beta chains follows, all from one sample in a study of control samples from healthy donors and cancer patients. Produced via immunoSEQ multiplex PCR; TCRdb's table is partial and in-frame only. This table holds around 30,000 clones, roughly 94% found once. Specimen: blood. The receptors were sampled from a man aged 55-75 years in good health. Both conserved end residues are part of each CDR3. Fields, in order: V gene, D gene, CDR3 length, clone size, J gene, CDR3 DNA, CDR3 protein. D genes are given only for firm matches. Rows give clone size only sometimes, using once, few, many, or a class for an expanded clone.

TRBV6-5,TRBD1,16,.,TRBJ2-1,TGTGCCAGCAGTTACTACAGGGGGGACCCCTACAATGAGCAGTTCTTC,CASSYYRGDPYNEQFF
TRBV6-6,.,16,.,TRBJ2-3,TGTGCCAGCAGTACCACAGGCCCCTTCGGCACAGATACGCAGTATTTT,CASSTTGPFGTDTQYF
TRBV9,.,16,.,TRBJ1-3,TGTGCCAGCAGCGATCCCCCGGGGGCAGCTGGAAACACCATATATTTT,CASSDPPGAAGNTIYF
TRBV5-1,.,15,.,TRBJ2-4,TGCGCCAGCAGCTTGGACCCCCTGGAGGTTAACATTCAGTACTTC,CASSLDPLEVNIQYF
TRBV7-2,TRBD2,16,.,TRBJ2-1,TGTGCCAGCAGCTTAGCCACCAGCGGGGCCTACAATGAGCAGTTCTTC,CASSLATSGAYNEQFF
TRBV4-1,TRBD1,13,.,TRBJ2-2,TGCGCCAGCAGAGCTACAGGGGACGGGGAGCTGTTTTTT,CASRATGDGELFF
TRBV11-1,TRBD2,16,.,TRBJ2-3,TGTGCCAGCAGCCTCAAGGGACTAGCGGGCACAGATACGCAGTATTTT,CASSLKGLAGTDTQYF
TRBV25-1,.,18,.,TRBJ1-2,TGTGCCAGCAGTGAATTTAGCCCCCGACCCAGGGCAGACTATGGCTACACCTTC,CASSEFSPRPRADYGYTF
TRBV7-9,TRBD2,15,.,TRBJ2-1,TGTGCCAGCAGCTTAGCTAGCGGGGTCGTGGGTGAGCAGTTCTTC,CASSLASGVVGEQFF
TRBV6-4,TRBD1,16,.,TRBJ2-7,TGTGCCAGCAGTGACTCGATCGGGACAGGGTTACACGAGCAGTACTTC,CASSDSIGTGLHEQYF
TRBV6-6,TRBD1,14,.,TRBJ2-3,TGTGCCAGCAGTTGGGACAGGGGGCGGAATACGCAGTATTTT,CASSWDRGRNTQYF
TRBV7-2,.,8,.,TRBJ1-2,TGTGTCTTATTCCCCTACACCTTC,CVLFPYTF
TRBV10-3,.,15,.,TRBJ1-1,TGTGCCATCAGTGAGTCTGGGGGGGGTAACACTGAAGCTTTCTTT,CAISESGGGNTEAFF
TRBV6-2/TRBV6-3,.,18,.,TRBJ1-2,TGTGCCAGCAGTTACTCGAGGGACACGATCTCAGTGTTCTATGGCTACACCTTC,CASSYSRDTISVFYGYTF
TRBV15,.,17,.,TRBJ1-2,TGTGCCACCAGCAGAGAGGTTTTGGCAGGAGATAACTATGGCTACACCTTC,CATSREVLAGDNYGYTF
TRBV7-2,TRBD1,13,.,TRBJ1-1,TGTGCCAGCAAGGGACAGGGATATACTGAAGCTTTCTTT,CASKGQGYTEAFF
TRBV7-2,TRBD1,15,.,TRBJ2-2,TGTGCCAGCAGCTTTAGGGGACAGGGCGCCGGGGAGCTGTTTTTT,CASSFRGQGAGELFF
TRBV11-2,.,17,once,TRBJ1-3,TGTGCCAGCAGCTTAGGAGGATGGGTGTCCTCTGGAAACACCATATATTTT,CASSLGGWVSSGNTIYF
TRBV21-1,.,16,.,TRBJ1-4,TGTGCCAGCAGGGGGAATCGGGCTCCAGGGGGTGAAAAACTGTTTTTT,CASRGNRAPGGEKLFF
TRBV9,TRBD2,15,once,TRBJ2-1,TGTGCCAGCAGCGCTCCGGGACTACCCTACAATGAGCAGTTCTTC,CASSAPGLPYNEQFF
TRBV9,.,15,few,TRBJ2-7,TGTGCCAGCAGCCCCCAGGGCAGGCCCTCCTACGAGCAGTACTTC,CASSPQGRPSYEQYF